These T cell receptor beta chains were read from a single sample in a study of T-cell memory formation after mild COVID-19. TCRdb called the 5' RACE reads again in MiXCR, with one record for every CDR3 protein. The data contain 300,000 to 350,000 distinct CDR3 sequences, about an eighth of them singletons. The sequenced sample consisted of PBMCs or a T cell subset sorted from them (not recorded which). These receptors originate from a man between 18 and 35 years old who had mild COVID-19 (a few samples of this study predate the infection). Cell type and time point are not known. CDR3s include the opening cysteine and the closing phenylalanine or tryptophan. The order of the fields is clone size, D gene, J gene, V gene, CDR3 DNA, CDR3 protein. A D gene is named only where the DNA matches it firmly. Clone sizes are given selectively: once, few, many, or a class where the clone is expanded.

few,-,TRBJ2-1,TRBV3-2,TGTGCCAGCAGCCACGGACTATTGGATGAGCAGTTCTTC,CASSHGLLDEQFF
-,TRBD1,TRBJ2-3,TRBV6-5,TGTGCCAGCAGTTACGGTGGGACAGGGAATAAGAATACGCAGTATTTT,CASSYGGTGNKNTQYF
few,-,TRBJ2-1,TRBV2,TGTGCCAGCAGTATGGACAGAGGGGAGGGTGAGCAGTTCTTC,CASSMDRGEGEQFF
few,-,TRBJ1-3,TRBV15,TGTGCCACCAGCCCCCGAGCCCTAGGAGGAGACACCATATATTTT,CATSPRALGGDTIYF
many,-,TRBJ2-5,TRBV5-5,TGTGCCAGCAGCTCCATCCCAGGGTACGCAGAGACCCAGTACTTC,CASSSIPGYAETQYF
few,-,TRBJ1-5,TRBV5-1,TGCGCCAGCAGCTTGTTTTCTGGTGGCAATCAGCCCCAGCATTTT,CASSLFSGGNQPQHF
few,-,TRBJ2-1,TRBV5-1,TGCGCCAGCCTGGGGGGTTCTAGCTCCTACAATGAGCAGTTCTTC,CASLGGSSSYNEQFF
few,-,TRBJ1-2,TRBV6-2/TRBV6-3,TGTGCCAGCAATTACCCCACGGGCAGGGGCTATGGCTACACCTTC,CASNYPTGRGYGYTF
-,TRBD1,TRBJ2-7,TRBV10-3,TGTGCCATCAGTGCCGAGGAGGACAGGGTCCCTTCCGAGCAGTACTTC,CAISAEEDRVPSEQYF
few,-,TRBJ2-1,TRBV6-2/TRBV6-3,TGTGCCAGCAGTTACGAAGTGTACAATGAGCAGTTCTTC,CASSYEVYNEQFF
few,-,TRBJ2-5,TRBV9,TGTGCCAGCAGCTCCGCGGACAGCGATCTCGGGACCCAGTACTTC,CASSSADSDLGTQYF
-,-,TRBJ1-1,TRBV29-1,TGCAGCGTTGAGGGGAACCAGGGGACTGAAGCTTTCTTT,CSVEGNQGTEAFF
-,-,TRBJ1-2,TRBV5-1,TGCGCCAGCAGCTTGCCCTCAAGGGGAGGCTACACCTTC,CASSLPSRGGYTF
many,TRBD1,TRBJ2-7,TRBV6-5,TGTGCCAGCAGTAACCGGGACAGGGGGCCCTACGAGCAGTACTTC,CASSNRDRGPYEQYF
-,TRBD1,TRBJ1-1,TRBV5-4,TGTGCCAGCAGCCCCGGACAGGTCTCTGAAGCTTTCTTT,CASSPGQVSEAFF
-,-,TRBJ2-2,TRBV27,TGTGCCAGCAGTACCCGGGCAGGGAGGGAGCTGTTTTTT,CASSTRAGRELFF
few,TRBD1,TRBJ2-3,TRBV7-2,TGTGCCAGCAGCGCGACAGGGGCCGGCACAGATACGCAGTATTTT,CASSATGAGTDTQYF
-,-,TRBJ2-1,TRBV6-5,TGTGCCAGCAGCTCCGCAGGGGCGGGAGACAATGAGCAGTTCTTC,CASSSAGAGDNEQFF
many,TRBD2,TRBJ2-3,TRBV25-1,TGTGCCAGCAGTGAGGAGGGGACTAGCGGAGGTGGGGATACGCAGTATTTT,CASSEEGTSGGGDTQYF
few,-,TRBJ2-5,TRBV5-1,TGCGCCAGCAGCTTGGCAATGGGTGAAGAGACCCAGTACTTC,CASSLAMGEETQYF
many,-,TRBJ2-1,TRBV6-5,TGTGCCAGCAGCCCCGACGGAGGTTCCTACAATGAGCAGTTCTTC,CASSPDGGSYNEQFF
-,TRBD1,TRBJ1-4,TRBV2,TGTGCCAGCAAACACAGGGGAACGACTAATGAAAAACTGTTTTTT,CASKHRGTTNEKLFF
few,TRBD2,TRBJ2-1,TRBV30,TGTGCCTGGAGTATTGGCGGGGGCAATGAGCAGTTCTTC,CAWSIGGGNEQFF
many,-,TRBJ1-4,TRBV4-3,TGCGCCAGCAGCCAAGATGGGGGAGAAAAACTGTTTTTT,CASSQDGGEKLFF
-,TRBD2,TRBJ2-7,TRBV4-2,TGTGCCAGCAGCCAAGAATTAGCGGGACTATACGAGCAGTACTTC,CASSQELAGLYEQYF
many,-,TRBJ2-7,TRBV5-4,TGTGCCAGCAGCCGGGACCGAGGCGAGCAGTACTTC,CASSRDRGEQYF
few,-,TRBJ1-2,TRBV20-1,TGCAGTGCTAGAGAAGGTGGGAGGGGAAGGTATGGCTACACCTTC,CSAREGGRGRYGYTF
-,-,TRBJ1-2,TRBV5-1,TGCGCCAGCAGCTTGGAATCGGGACGGCTTGGCTACACCTTC,CASSLESGRLGYTF
-,-,TRBJ2-1,TRBV5-4,TGTGCCAGCAGCTTGAGTGTCGGGCAAGGCTACAATGAGCAGTTCTTC,CASSLSVGQGYNEQFF
once,-,TRBJ1-6,TRBV7-9,TGTGCCAGCAGCCCGGCATCCCATTATAATTCACCCCTCCACTTT,CASSPASHYNSPLHF
-,-,TRBJ2-2,TRBV29-1,TGCAGCGTTCCGGGGAACACCGGGGAGCTGTTTTTT,CSVPGNTGELFF
-,TRBD1,TRBJ2-1,TRBV4-2,TGTGCCAGCAGCCAAGATCCGCCCCCTACGGACAGGTTCTACAATGAGCAGTTCTTC,CASSQDPPPTDRFYNEQFF
-,TRBD1,TRBJ2-7,TRBV27,TGTGCCAGCAGTGGACGGGACAGCTACGAGCAGTACTTC,CASSGRDSYEQYF
-,-,TRBJ2-7,TRBV6-5,TGTGCCAGTCAACAGGGAGGTGAGCAGTACTTC,CASQQGGEQYF
few,-,TRBJ1-5,TRBV10-3,TGTGCCAGCCGACCCTCCGGCCCGGCAGAGCCCCAGCATTTT,CASRPSGPAEPQHF
-,-,TRBJ2-3,TRBV7-8,TGTGCCAGCAGCTTAGGGTGGGACACGCAGTATTTT,CASSLGWDTQYF
few,-,TRBJ2-5,TRBV7-9,TGTGCCAGCAGCTTAACTGGTAGTGTGACCCAGTACTTC,CASSLTGSVTQYF
-,-,TRBJ2-1,TRBV20-1,TGCAGTGCTTCTACATGGGAGAGCTCCTACAATGAGCAGTTCTTC,CSASTWESSYNEQFF
few,TRBD2,TRBJ2-3,TRBV4-3,TGCGCCAGCAGCCAAGGACTAGCGGGTAGAGATACGCAGTATTTT,CASSQGLAGRDTQYF
many,TRBD2,TRBJ2-2,TRBV7-2,TGTGCCAGCAGCCCCTCTGAGAGCGGGGGGAACACCGGGGAGCTGTTTTTT,CASSPSESGGNTGELFF
-,-,TRBJ2-7,TRBV3-1,TGTGCCAGCAGCCAAGAGGGTGGGGAATACGAGCAGTACTTC,CASSQEGGEYEQYF